The rows below give T cell receptor beta chains drawn from one sample of a study of blood T cells in healthy people across ages. TCRdb ran MiXCR on the 5' RACE reads and lists one entry per CDR3 protein. The sample lists about 1.7 million distinct CDR3 sequences, under 30% occurring once. Material for sequencing was blood. These receptors were collected from a woman aged 25 to 39 in good health. Each CDR3 is given with its conserved first and last residue. Each record gives: clone size, V gene, J gene, D gene, CDR3 protein, CDR3 DNA. D genes are given only for firm matches. Clone sizes are given selectively: once, few, many, or a class where the clone is expanded.

few	TRBV2	TRBJ1-5	.	CASSDEAQPQHF	TGTGCCAGCAGTGATGAGGCTCAGCCCCAGCATTTT
.	TRBV25-1	TRBJ2-3	.	CASSGATGTTRTDTQYF	TGTGCCAGCAGTGGGGCCACCGGGACAACACGCACAGATACGCAGTATTTT
.	TRBV20-1	TRBJ2-3	TRBD2	CSASLTTSGTDTQYF	TGCAGTGCTAGTCTTACGACTAGCGGTACAGATACGCAGTATTTT
.	TRBV20-1	TRBJ2-7	.	CSTRDGDYEQYF	TGCAGTACTAGGGACGGAGACTACGAGCAGTACTTC
few	TRBV27	TRBJ2-3	.	CASMGDSSTDTQYF	TGTGCCAGCATGGGAGACTCTAGCACAGATACGCAGTATTTT
few	TRBV12-3/TRBV12-4	TRBJ2-7	TRBD2	CASSPSAGAGNYEQYF	TGTGCCAGCAGCCCTTCCGCGGGAGCAGGTAACTACGAGCAGTACTTC
.	TRBV11-2	TRBJ2-6	.	CASSFLGPFSGANVLTF	TGTGCCAGCAGCTTCCTAGGTCCTTTCTCTGGGGCCAACGTCCTGACTTTC
few	TRBV3-1	TRBJ1-2	TRBD1	CASSPVPGQELDYGYTF	TGTGCCAGCAGCCCTGTCCCGGGACAGGAACTAGACTATGGCTACACCTTC
few	TRBV5-5	TRBJ2-7	.	CASSRGPTPSYEQYF	TGTGCCAGCAGCCGGGGACCAACCCCTTCCTACGAGCAGTACTTC
.	TRBV24-1	TRBJ2-1	.	CATSDLTGLTYNEQFF	TGTGCCACCAGTGATTTGACAGGATTAACCTACAATGAGCAGTTCTTC
few	TRBV3-1	TRBJ1-2	.	CASSQDPGIYGYTF	TGTGCCAGCAGCCAAGATCCAGGGATCTATGGCTACACCTTC
few	TRBV20-1	TRBJ2-3	.	CSAATSPDTQYF	TGCAGTGCAGCCACCAGTCCAGATACGCAGTATTTT
few	TRBV9	TRBJ2-1	.	CASSGLRDSAYNEQFF	TGTGCCAGCAGCGGACTGCGGGACAGTGCTTACAATGAGCAGTTCTTC
few	TRBV9	TRBJ2-1	TRBD2	CASSASGVGGEQFF	TGTGCCAGCAGCGCCAGCGGGGTGGGAGGTGAGCAGTTCTTC
many	TRBV7-9	TRBJ2-1	TRBD2	CASSLPGGLNNEQFF	TGTGCCAGCAGCCTCCCCGGGGGGTTGAACAATGAGCAGTTCTTC
.	TRBV25-1	TRBJ2-7	.	CASSESARETRYF	TGTGCCAGCAGTGAGAGCGCTAGAGAGACCCGGTACTTC
many	TRBV12-3/TRBV12-4	TRBJ2-5	.	CASSWGTPPETQYF	TGTGCCAGCAGTTGGGGAACTCCTCCAGAGACCCAGTACTTC
.	TRBV2	TRBJ2-5	.	CASSETLSGRQETQYF	TGTGCCAGCAGCGAAACTCTTTCGGGGAGGCAAGAGACCCAGTACTTC
.	TRBV3-1	TRBJ1-3	.	CASSQAAGSGNTIYF	TGTGCCAGCAGCCAAGCCGCCGGCTCTGGAAACACCATATATTTT
.	TRBV6-5	TRBJ1-2	.	CASSPIGSVRYTF	TGTGCCAGCAGTCCCATCGGGTCGGTCCGCTACACCTTC
few	TRBV14	TRBJ2-3	.	CASPPGLSRYF	TGTGCCAGCCCCCCCGGACTATCTCGGTATTTT
few	TRBV2	TRBJ2-7	.	CASSGGGAIGEQYF	TGTGCCAGCAGTGGCGGAGGGGCGATCGGCGAGCAGTACTTC
few	TRBV14	TRBJ2-5	TRBD2	CASSPLAGAPGETQYF	TGTGCCAGCAGCCCACTAGCGGGGGCGCCAGGAGAGACCCAGTACTTC
.	TRBV11-2	TRBJ2-1	.	CASSPGTGLNNEQFF	TGTGCCAGCAGCCCAGGCACGGGGCTTAACAATGAGCAGTTCTTC
few	TRBV20-1	TRBJ1-2	.	CSARDRGVDYGYTF	TGCAGTGCTAGAGATAGGGGAGTTGACTATGGCTACACCTTC
few	TRBV9	TRBJ2-1	TRBD2	CASSVGEMGGNEQFF	TGTGCCAGCAGCGTAGGAGAAATGGGGGGGAATGAGCAGTTCTTC
.	TRBV7-2	TRBJ2-5	.	CASSWDPQETQYF	TGTGCCAGCAGCTGGGATCCTCAAGAGACCCAGTACTTC
many	TRBV6-4	TRBJ2-1	.	CASRAGFENNEQFF	TGTGCCAGCAGAGCCGGGTTCGAGAACAATGAGCAGTTCTTC
many	TRBV11-2	TRBJ2-3	.	CASRATSTDTQYF	TGTGCCAGCAGAGCGACTAGCACAGATACGCAGTATTTT
.	TRBV20-1	TRBJ1-2	.	CSATQSTNYGYTF	TGCAGTGCAACGCAGTCCACTAACTATGGCTACACCTTC
few	TRBV6-6	TRBJ2-5	TRBD2	CASSASGGALDEQYF	TGTGCCAGCAGTGCTAGCGGGGGGGCCTTGGATGAGCAGTACTTC
.	TRBV20-1	TRBJ2-1	TRBD2	CSAYNGGGSYNEQFF	TGCAGTGCTTATAACGGGGGGGGCTCCTACAATGAGCAGTTCTTC
.	TRBV24-1	TRBJ2-1	.	CATSDRGWSEQFF	TGTGCCACCAGTGACCGTGGGTGGAGTGAGCAGTTCTTC
.	TRBV5-1	TRBJ2-5	.	CASKATSETQYF	TGCGCCAGCAAAGCGACTTCAGAGACCCAGTACTTC
many	TRBV29-1	TRBJ2-7	TRBD2	CSVEDTSGAYEQYF	TGCAGCGTTGAAGATACTAGCGGGGCCTACGAGCAGTACTTC
few	TRBV3-1	TRBJ2-3	.	CASSQDELVADTQYF	TGTGCCAGCAGCCAAGATGAACTAGTCGCGGATACGCAGTATTTT
.	TRBV20-1	TRBJ2-7	.	CSARPNRVGSYEQYF	TGCAGTGCTAGACCTAACAGGGTAGGGAGTTACGAGCAGTACTTC
.	TRBV12-3/TRBV12-4	TRBJ2-1	TRBD2	CASSFGASGFGDEQFF	TGTGCCAGCAGTTTCGGGGCTAGCGGGTTTGGCGATGAGCAGTTCTTC
few	TRBV7-2	TRBJ1-1	.	CASSLLERMNTEAFF	TGTGCCAGCAGCTTATTAGAGAGGATGAACACTGAAGCTTTCTTT